The sample holds many counts of the clone carrying this TCR beta chain. As yet, its antigen is unknown. Thyroid ultrasound and orbital computed tomography, with clinical symptoms and serum thyroxine and TRAb, informed diagnoses. The authors obtained PBMCs from more than 9.5 ml of fresh peripheral blood. This sample is drawn from a study of T cells in Graves' hyperthyroidism and ophthalmopathy. Study-wide results and caveats: Onset of ophthalmopathy came a median roughly 6.4 months after the model predicted it.

Amplification of TCR beta CDR3 regions used RNA as the template. TCR CDR3 regions were first amplified by RT-PCR with HTBI primers. A single record per CDR3 protein comes from TCRdb applying MiXCR to the multiplex PCR reads. The sample gives some 180,000 distinct CDR3 sequences, roughly a sixth of which show up once; roughly 55% is in the top ten. The CDR3 runs 15 residues. V dropped 6 bases and J dropped 5; count of bases not matched to a gene: 7. Sequencing used blood. The origin of this receptor is a woman aged 45-65 years with Graves' hyperthyroidism. This rearrangement joins TRBV12-3 or TRBV12-4 to TRBJ2-2, with TRBD1 matching 9 bases. The CDR3 here is CASRKGQGGTGELFF. In nucleotides, the CDR3 is TGTGCCAGCAGGAAGGGACAGGGTGGTACCGGGGAGCTGTTTTTT.